Listed below are T cell receptor beta chains from one sample, sequenced in a study of shared clonotypes between healthy human individuals. Using immunoSEQ multiplex PCR, the repertoire was profiled, and TCRdb retains in-frame clones only, with some absent. This sample has about 730,000 clones; roughly 72% occur once, and the top ten carry under 2%. Sequencing was done on a sample of memory CD4+ T cells sorted from blood. These receptor sequences come from a young woman in good health. The CDR3 runs from the conserved cysteine through the conserved F or W. Fields, in order: J gene, D gene, clone size, V gene, CDR3 protein, CDR3 DNA. The D gene is left open where the match is weak. Where a row states a size, it is once, few, many or the class of an expanded clone; other rows omit it.

TRBJ2-3	TRBD2	few	TRBV10-2	CASNYGAGGQDTQYF	TGCGCCAGCAATTATGGGGCGGGAGGGCAGGATACGCAGTATTTT
TRBJ2-1	-	-	TRBV2	CASTEAGEQFF	TGTGCCAGCACCGAAGCCGGGGAGCAGTTCTTC
TRBJ2-7	-	once	TRBV28	CASSFLGQAYEQYF	TGTGCCAGCAGTTTTTTAGGGCAGGCGTACGAGCAGTACTTC
TRBJ2-1	TRBD2	-	TRBV2	CASSAGLAGYNEQFF	TGTGCCAGCAGTGCAGGGTTAGCGGGTTACAATGAGCAGTTCTTC
TRBJ1-2	-	-	TRBV18	CASSAGTGYGYTF	TGTGCCAGCTCGGCCGGGACGGGGTATGGCTACACCTTC
TRBJ2-5	TRBD2	-	TRBV7-2	CASSLRVLAGRETQYF	TGTGCCAGCAGCTTAAGGGTCCTAGCGGGACGAGAGACCCAGTACTTC
TRBJ1-2	-	-	TRBV11-2	CASSLASSWAEANYGYTF	TGTGCCAGCAGCTTAGCTTCTTCTTGGGCAGAGGCTAACTATGGCTACACCTTC
TRBJ1-5	-	-	TRBV4-2	CASSQEWDDGPQHF	TGTGCCAGCAGCCAAGAGTGGGACGATGGGCCCCAGCATTTT
TRBJ1-1	-	-	TRBV2	CAGTSVGINTEAFF	TGTGCAGGGACATCGGTAGGGATAAACACTGAAGCTTTCTTT
TRBJ1-5	TRBD1	once	TRBV10-1	CATLAGGDQPQHF	TGCGCCACCCTTGCAGGGGGCGATCAGCCCCAGCATTTT
TRBJ2-1	TRBD2	-	TRBV30	CAWSPGTSDKYNEQFF	TGTGCCTGGAGTCCTGGGACTAGCGATAAATACAATGAGCAGTTCTTC
TRBJ1-3	-	-	TRBV10-3	CAISLSQSGNTIYF	TGTGCCATCAGCCTATCCCAATCTGGAAACACCATATATTTT
TRBJ2-5	TRBD2	-	TRBV10-3	CAISIAGIQETQYF	TGTGCCATCAGTATAGCGGGAATCCAAGAGACCCAGTACTTC
TRBJ1-2	-	-	TRBV14	CASSQESEVYNYGYTF	TGTGCCAGCAGCCAAGAGAGCGAGGTTTATAACTATGGCTACACCTTC
TRBJ1-5	-	few	TRBV6-1	CASSDRGSNQPQHF	TGTGCCAGCAGTGACCGGGGTAGCAATCAGCCCCAGCATTTT
TRBJ1-5	-	-	TRBV5-6	CASSKPGQPQHF	TGTGCCAGCAGCAAGCCGGGCCAGCCCCAGCATTTT
TRBJ1-2	TRBD1	-	TRBV11-2	CASSLEARDRGSYGYTF	TGTGCCAGCAGCTTAGAAGCTCGGGACAGGGGGAGCTATGGCTACACCTTC
TRBJ1-2	TRBD1	-	TRBV19	CASRSTGNVGGYGYTF	TGTGCCAGTCGCTCGACAGGGAACGTTGGTGGCTATGGCTACACCTTC
TRBJ2-3	-	-	TRBV18	CASSQAGDTQYF	TGTGCCAGCTCCCAGGCGGGGGATACGCAGTATTTT
TRBJ1-1	-	-	TRBV7-6	CASSPPRMNTEAFF	TGTGCCAGCAGCCCCCCTCGGATGAACACTGAAGCTTTCTTT
TRBJ2-7	-	-	TRBV5-1	CASSLAWRQTMSSYEQYF	TGCGCCAGCAGCTTGGCATGGCGGCAAACGATGAGCTCCTACGAGCAGTACTTC
TRBJ2-7	TRBD2	once	TRBV10-2	CASIPGAGGPNEQYF	TGCGCCAGCATACCGGGAGCGGGAGGGCCCAACGAGCAGTACTTC
TRBJ2-1	-	-	TRBV11-2	CASSFSKDNEQFF	TGTGCCAGCAGCTTCTCAAAGGACAATGAGCAGTTCTTC
TRBJ1-2	-	-	TRBV15	CATSLDAANYGYTF	TGTGCCACCAGCCTCGACGCGGCTAACTATGGCTACACCTTC
TRBJ2-1	-	-	TRBV10-1	CASSGGQQSSYNEQFF	TGCGCCAGCAGTGGGGGACAACAGAGCTCCTACAATGAGCAGTTCTTC
TRBJ1-5	TRBD1	-	TRBV7-8	CASSLADRVIWQPQHF	TGTGCCAGCAGCTTGGCGGACAGGGTTATTTGGCAGCCCCAGCATTTT
TRBJ2-2	-	-	TRBV18	CASSPRSVDTGELFF	TGTGCCAGCTCACCGAGGAGCGTCGACACCGGGGAGCTGTTTTTT
TRBJ2-5	-	-	TRBV28	CASSLSPEPRQETQYF	TGTGCCAGCAGTTTAAGTCCGGAGCCGCGGCAAGAGACCCAGTACTTC
TRBJ2-1	-	-	TRBV11-3	CASSLGWQIGGDYNEQFF	TGTGCCAGCAGCTTAGGATGGCAGATTGGGGGAGACTACAATGAGCAGTTCTTC
TRBJ2-1	TRBD1	-	TRBV27	CASRLDRLNEQFF	TGTGCCAGCAGACTGGACAGGCTCAATGAGCAGTTCTTC
TRBJ2-3	TRBD2	-	TRBV28	CASSRTSGGRDTQYF	TGTGCCAGCAGTCGGACTAGCGGGGGCCGAGATACGCAGTATTTT
TRBJ2-4	-	-	TRBV18	CASSPPSTKTIQYF	TGTGCCAGCTCACCACCATCGACCAAAACCATTCAGTACTTC
TRBJ2-7	-	-	TRBV27	CASSLGGHSLEQYF	TGTGCCAGCAGTTTAGGGGGCCACTCCCTCGAGCAGTACTTC
TRBJ1-2	-	few	TRBV19	CASTVRRVDGYTF	TGTGCCAGTACTGTACGTCGGGTCGATGGCTACACCTTC
TRBJ1-1	-	-	TRBV5-4	CASSPWRDTEAFF	TGTGCCAGCAGCCCGTGGCGGGACACTGAAGCTTTCTTT
TRBJ2-7	-	-	TRBV27	CASSPNRWNEQYF	TGTGCCAGCAGCCCCAACAGGTGGAACGAGCAGTACTTC
TRBJ2-3	-	-	TRBV6-6	CASGEEYPNTDTQYF	TGTGCCAGTGGGGAGGAGTACCCGAACACAGATACGCAGTATTTT
TRBJ2-1	TRBD1	-	TRBV5-1	CASSLWGQGANEQFF	TGCGCCAGCAGCTTGTGGGGACAGGGGGCCAATGAGCAGTTCTTC
TRBJ2-5	-	few	TRBV5-1	CASSPGAGSEQETQYF	TGCGCCAGCAGCCCTGGGGCCGGTAGCGAACAAGAGACCCAGTACTTC
TRBJ2-4	-	-	TRBV29-1	CSVGGREAKNIQYF	TGCAGCGTTGGAGGCAGGGAAGCCAAAAACATTCAGTACTTC
TRBJ2-5	-	-	TRBV5-1	CASSSSREQKTQYF	TGCGCCAGCAGTTCATCCCGGGAACAAAAGACCCAGTACTTC
TRBJ2-1	TRBD2	-	TRBV28	CASSLLAGEFHEQFF	TGTGCCAGCAGTTTGCTAGCGGGAGAGTTTCATGAGCAGTTCTTC